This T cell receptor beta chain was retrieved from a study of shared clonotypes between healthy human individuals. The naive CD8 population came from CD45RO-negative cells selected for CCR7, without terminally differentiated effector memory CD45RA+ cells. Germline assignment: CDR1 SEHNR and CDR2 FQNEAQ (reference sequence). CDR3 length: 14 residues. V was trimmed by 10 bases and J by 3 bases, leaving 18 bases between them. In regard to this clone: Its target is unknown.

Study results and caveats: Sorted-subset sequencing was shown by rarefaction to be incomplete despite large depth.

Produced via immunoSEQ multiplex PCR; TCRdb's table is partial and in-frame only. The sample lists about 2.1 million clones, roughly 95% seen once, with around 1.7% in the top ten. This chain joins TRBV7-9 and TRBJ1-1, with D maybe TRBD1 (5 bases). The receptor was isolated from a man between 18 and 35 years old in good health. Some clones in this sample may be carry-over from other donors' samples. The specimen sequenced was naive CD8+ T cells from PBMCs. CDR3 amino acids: CATSQERFYTEAFF. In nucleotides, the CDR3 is TGTGCCACTTCACAGGAACGTTTCTACACTGAAGCTTTCTTT.